This entry concerns a single TCR beta chain. Its antigen is as yet unknown. From germline, CDR1 is LNHNV and CDR2 YYDKDF (reference sequence). The CDR3 covers 16 residues. V was shortened by 0 bases and J by 0 bases, with 10 bases between the two germline ends. Measured with immunoSEQ multiplex PCR; TCRdb has only the in-frame clones, and not every one. The top ten clones hold more than 1.5% of a sample with about 1.9 million clones, roughly 93% of them seen once. CD8 cells regarded as naive lacked CD45RO, were positively chosen for CCR7, and omitted terminally differentiated effector memory CD45RA+ cells. The sample comes from a study of shared clonotypes between healthy human individuals. Study in general: Donors, aged 18 to 49, were two women and three men. Each donor's CD4 naive and CD4 memory cells filled three plates apiece, CD8 naive two, and CD8 memory one. General observations from the study: Clonotypes not shared had lower generation probabilities than those common to all four donors.

The TCR sequence derives from a man between 18 and 29 years old in good health. Some clones in this sample may be carry-over from other donors' samples. The chain combines TRBV15 with TRBJ2-3; D unclear. The sequencing input was naive CD8+ T cells from PBMCs. Here the CDR3 reads CATSRDSGRSTDTQYF. The CDR3 coding sequence is TGTGCCACCAGCAGAGATTCAGGCCGAAGCACAGATACGCAGTATTTT.